The table lists the clone carrying this T cell receptor beta chain with a few counts. CDR1 SGHNT and CDR2 YYREEE come from the germline V gene (reference sequence). The V and J ends lost 0 bases and 11 bases respectively, with 15 bases between them. The CDR3 consists of 15 residues. The PCR made use of 60 Vbeta and 13 Jbeta primers. The repertoire was sequenced with immunoSEQ multiplex PCR; TCRdb's copy has only in-frame clones and lacks some. Of about 90,000 clones listed, approximately 64% are singletons. The data derive from a study of cytomegalovirus exposure and HLA in healthy donors. V gene TRBV5-4 combines with J gene TRBJ2-6; D perhaps matches TRBD1 (6 bases). The sequence came from a woman aged 50 to 60 in good health and CMV-seropositive. The sequencing input was PBMCs. Here the CDR3 reads CASSLGSRTEDVLTF. CDR3 nucleotide sequence: TGTGCCAGCAGCTTGGGGTCCAGGACAGAAGACGTCCTGACTTTC.